This TCR beta chain derives from a study of T cells in Graves' hyperthyroidism and ophthalmopathy. This clonotype was picked up a small number of times. Its matching antigen is unknown. This CDR3 is 15 amino acids long. V dropped 6 bases and J dropped 4 bases, with 18 bases sitting between them. Germline CDR1 is ENHRY and CDR2 is SYGVKD. Regions amplified from RNA transcripts were the TCR beta CDR3 regions. The study used the HTBI primer set for a first-round RT-PCR of the TCR CDR3. One entry per CDR3 protein results from TCRdb running MiXCR on the multiplex PCR reads. Found here are more than 500,000 distinct CDR3 sequences, around 42% of them singletons; the top ten hold around a fifth. Diagnoses rested on clinical symptoms, serum thyroxine and TRAb, thyroid ultrasound and orbital computed tomography. Study outcomes and limitations: Ophthalmopathy was distinguished from stable hyperthyroidism by 13 V-J signatures.

The sequence was collected from an adult woman with Graves' disease, either hyperthyroidism or ophthalmopathy (not recorded which). The chain has TRBV10-3 and TRBJ1-1; D not certain. Sample: peripheral blood or thyroid tissue (not recorded which). CDR3 region: CAIREDGSGGTEAFF. CDR3 nucleotide sequence: TGTGCCATCAGGGAAGATGGGTCAGGAGGCACTGAAGCTTTCTTT.